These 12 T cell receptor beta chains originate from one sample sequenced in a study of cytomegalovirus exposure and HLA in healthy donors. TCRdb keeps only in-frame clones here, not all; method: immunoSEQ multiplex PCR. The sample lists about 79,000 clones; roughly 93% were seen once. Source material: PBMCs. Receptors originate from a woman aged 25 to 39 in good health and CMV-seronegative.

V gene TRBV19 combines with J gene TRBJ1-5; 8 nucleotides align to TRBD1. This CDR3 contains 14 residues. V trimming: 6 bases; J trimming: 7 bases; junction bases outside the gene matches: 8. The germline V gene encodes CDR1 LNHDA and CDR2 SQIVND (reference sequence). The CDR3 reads CASSPTGGNQPQHF. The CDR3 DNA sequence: TGTGCCAGTAGCCCAACAGGGGGAAACCAGCCCCAGCATTTT.

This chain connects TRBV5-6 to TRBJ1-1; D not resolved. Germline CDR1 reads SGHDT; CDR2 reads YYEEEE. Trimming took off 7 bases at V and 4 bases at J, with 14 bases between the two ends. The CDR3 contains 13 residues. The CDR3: CASSNSPGTEAFF. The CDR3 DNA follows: TGTGCCAGCTCTAATTCTCCGGGCACTGAAGCTTTCTTT.

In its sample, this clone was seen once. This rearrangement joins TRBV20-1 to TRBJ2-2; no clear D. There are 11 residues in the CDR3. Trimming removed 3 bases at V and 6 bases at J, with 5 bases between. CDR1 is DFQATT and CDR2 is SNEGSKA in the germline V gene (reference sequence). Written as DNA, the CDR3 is TGCAGTGCTAGCCCAGCCGGGGAGCTGTTTTTT. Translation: CSASPAGELFF.

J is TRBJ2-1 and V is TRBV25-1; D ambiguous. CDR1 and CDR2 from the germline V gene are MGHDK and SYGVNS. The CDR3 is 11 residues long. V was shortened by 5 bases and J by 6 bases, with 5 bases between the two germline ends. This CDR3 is CASSLSNEQFF. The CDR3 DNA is TGTGCCAGCAGTCTCTCCAATGAGCAGTTCTTC. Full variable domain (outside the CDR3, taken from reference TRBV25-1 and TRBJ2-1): EADIYQTPRYLVIGTGKKITLECSQTMGHDKMYWYQQDPGMELHLIHYSYGVNSTEKGDLSSESTVSRIRTEHFPLTLESARPSHTSQYLCASSLSNEQFFGPGTRLTVL.

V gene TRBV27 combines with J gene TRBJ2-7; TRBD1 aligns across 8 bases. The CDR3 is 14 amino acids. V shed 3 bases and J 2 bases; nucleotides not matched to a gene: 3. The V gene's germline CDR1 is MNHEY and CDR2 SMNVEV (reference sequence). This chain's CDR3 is CASSLGTGAYEQYF. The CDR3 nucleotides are TGTGCCAGCAGTTTGGGGACAGGAGCCTACGAGCAGTACTTC.

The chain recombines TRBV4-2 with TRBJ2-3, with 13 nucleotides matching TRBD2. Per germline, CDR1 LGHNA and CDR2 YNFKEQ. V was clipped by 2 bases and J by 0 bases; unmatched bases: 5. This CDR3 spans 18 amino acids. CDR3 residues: CASSQILAGGKSTDTQYF. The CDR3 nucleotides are TGTGCCAGCAGCCAAATACTAGCGGGGGGGAAGAGCACAGATACGCAGTATTTT.

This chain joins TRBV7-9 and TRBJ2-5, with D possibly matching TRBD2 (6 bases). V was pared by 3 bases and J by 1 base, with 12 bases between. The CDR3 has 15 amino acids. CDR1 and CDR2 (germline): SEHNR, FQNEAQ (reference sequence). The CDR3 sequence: CASSFTPGLQETQYF. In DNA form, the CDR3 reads TGTGCCAGCAGCTTCACTCCGGGACTCCAAGAGACCCAGTACTTC. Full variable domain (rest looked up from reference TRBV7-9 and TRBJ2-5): DTGVSQNPRHKITKRGQNVTFRCDPISEHNRLYWYRQTLGQGPEFLTYFQNEAQLEKSRLLSDRFSAERPKGSFSTLEIQRTEQGDSAMYLCASSFTPGLQETQYFGPGTRLLVL.

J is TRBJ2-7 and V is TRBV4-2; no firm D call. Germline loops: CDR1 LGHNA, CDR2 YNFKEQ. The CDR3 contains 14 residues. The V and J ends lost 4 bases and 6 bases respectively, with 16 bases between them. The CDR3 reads CASSPTSGFAEQYF. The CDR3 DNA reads TGTGCCAGCAGCCCCACCTCCGGGTTCGCCGAGCAGTACTTC.

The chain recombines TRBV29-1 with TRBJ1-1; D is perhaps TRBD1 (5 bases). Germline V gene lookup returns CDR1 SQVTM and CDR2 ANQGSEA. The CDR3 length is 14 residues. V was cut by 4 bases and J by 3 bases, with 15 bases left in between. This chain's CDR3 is CSVVGGLKDTEAFF. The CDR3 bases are TGCAGCGTTGTTGGGGGGTTGAAGGACACTGAAGCTTTCTTT.

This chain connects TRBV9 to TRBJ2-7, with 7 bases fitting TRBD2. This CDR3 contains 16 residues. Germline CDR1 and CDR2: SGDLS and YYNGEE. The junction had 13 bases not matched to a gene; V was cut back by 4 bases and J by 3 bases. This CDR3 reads CASSLEASGQLYEQYF. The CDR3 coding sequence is TGTGCCAGCAGCCTCGAAGCTAGCGGCCAACTCTACGAGCAGTACTTC. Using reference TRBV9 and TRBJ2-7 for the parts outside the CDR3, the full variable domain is DSGVTQTPKHLITATGQRVTLRCSPRSGDLSVYWYQQSLDQGLQFLIQYYNGEERAKGNILERFSAQQFPDLHSELNLSSLELGDSALYFCASSLEASGQLYEQYFGPGTRLTVT.

The CDR3, as DNA: TGCAGTGCTAGAAATCCAGCGGGCCAGTTCTTC. As protein: CSARNPAGQFF. This chain uses TRBV20-1 with TRBJ2-1; maybe TRBD2 (6 bases). The CDR3 runs 11 residues. V was cut by 2 bases and J by 13 bases, with 12 bases left in between. Germline V gene data show CDR1 as DFQATT and CDR2 as SNEGSKA (reference sequence).

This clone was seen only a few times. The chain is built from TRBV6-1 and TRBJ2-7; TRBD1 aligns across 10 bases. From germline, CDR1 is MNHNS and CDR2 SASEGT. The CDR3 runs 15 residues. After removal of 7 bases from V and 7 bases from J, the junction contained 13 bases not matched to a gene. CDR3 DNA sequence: TGTGCCAGCACCCAAAGAGGGACAGGGGTAAAAGAGCAGTACTTC. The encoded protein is CASTQRGTGVKEQYF.